The rows below give T cell receptor beta chains drawn from one sample of a study of tumor T cells in aggressive B-cell lymphoma. Profiling relied on immunoSEQ multiplex PCR, and the TCRdb table lists in-frame clones only, not all of them. The sample holds 1,500 to 2,000 clones, over 85% seen once. Sequences were obtained from tumor tissue. The receptors originated from an adult with diffuse large B cell lymphoma. Each CDR3 is given with its conserved first and last residue. The order of the fields is J gene, clone size, D gene, V gene, CDR3 DNA, CDR3 protein. D genes are given only for firm matches. Size is stated for part of the rows, as once, few or many counts, or as a class when the clone is expanded.

J: TRBJ1-2
size: .
D: TRBD1
V: TRBV9
DNA: TGTGCCAGCAGCGACGGGACAGAGGGCCCCTATGGCTACACCTTC
CDR3: CASSDGTEGPYGYTF

J: TRBJ1-1
size: .
D: TRBD1
V: TRBV19
DNA: TGTGCCAGCCTTAAGGGACAGCAAACTTTCTTT
CDR3: CASLKGQQTFF

J: TRBJ1-5
size: .
D: .
V: TRBV19
DNA: TGTGCCAGTAGTATAGATCTATCCAGCAATCAGCCCCAGCATTTT
CDR3: CASSIDLSSNQPQHF

J: TRBJ2-7
size: .
D: .
V: TRBV9
DNA: TGTGCCAGCAGCTTGTGGGGGGGCGGCTACGAGCAGTACTTC
CDR3: CASSLWGGGYEQYF

J: TRBJ2-5
size: .
D: TRBD2
V: TRBV12-5
DNA: TGTGCTAGTGGTTTGGGGGGGGGAGATCCCGGTGGTGGGGAGACCCAGTACTTC
CDR3: CASGLGGGDPGGGETQYF

J: TRBJ2-7
size: .
D: TRBD1
V: TRBV19
DNA: TGTGCCAGTAGCCGATCCCGGGACAGAGGCTATGAGCAGTACTTC
CDR3: CASSRSRDRGYEQYF

J: TRBJ2-5
size: .
D: .
V: TRBV6-5
DNA: TGTGCCAGCAGTTACCGGTCGCGGGAGACCCAGTACTTC
CDR3: CASSYRSRETQYF

J: TRBJ1-5
size: once
D: .
V: TRBV28
DNA: TGTGCCAGCAGTTTTTCCGGATGGAGCGGGAATCAGCCCCAGCATTTT
CDR3: CASSFSGWSGNQPQHF

J: TRBJ2-1
size: .
D: TRBD1
V: TRBV29-1
DNA: TGCAGCGCCGAAGGGCAGGGGGACAATGAGCAGTTCTTC
CDR3: CSAEGQGDNEQFF

J: TRBJ2-5
size: .
D: .
V: TRBV6-5
DNA: TGTGCCAGTAGCCCGCCCGGAAAAGAGACCCAGTACTTC
CDR3: CASSPPGKETQYF

J: TRBJ2-7
size: .
D: .
V: TRBV7-9
DNA: TGTGCCAGCAGTTTGGACTATTCCGAGCAGTACTTC
CDR3: CASSLDYSEQYF

J: TRBJ2-1
size: .
D: .
V: TRBV11-2
DNA: TGTGCCAGCAGCGCAGGGTCAATCTACAATGAGCAGTTCTTC
CDR3: CASSAGSIYNEQFF

J: TRBJ2-7
size: .
D: .
V: TRBV7-2
DNA: TGTGCCAGCAACCTTGACCCCGGGTCCTACTCCTACGAGCAGTACTTC
CDR3: CASNLDPGSYSYEQYF

J: TRBJ2-1
size: .
D: TRBD2
V: TRBV10-3
DNA: TGTGCCATCAGGGGGGGAGCGGGAGGTTACAATGAGCAGTTCTTC
CDR3: CAIRGGAGGYNEQFF

J: TRBJ1-1
size: .
D: .
V: TRBV30
DNA: TGTGCCTGGGGTTCTGGACAGACGAACACTGAAGCTTTCTTT
CDR3: CAWGSGQTNTEAFF

J: TRBJ1-6
size: .
D: .
V: TRBV7-2
DNA: TGTGCCAGCAGCTCAGGGTCCCCGGGCGATAATTCACCCCTCCACTTT
CDR3: CASSSGSPGDNSPLHF

J: TRBJ2-1
size: .
D: .
V: TRBV11-3
DNA: TGTGCCAGCAGCTTTACTGACTACAGGGATGAGCAGTTCTTC
CDR3: CASSFTDYRDEQFF

J: TRBJ1-2
size: .
D: .
V: TRBV10-3
DNA: TGTGCCATCAGCCCGGGTCTTAACTATGGCTACACCTTC
CDR3: CAISPGLNYGYTF

J: TRBJ1-3
size: .
D: TRBD1
V: TRBV5-4
DNA: TGTGCCAGCAGCTCGCCGGGACAGATTTCTGGAAACACCATATATTTT
CDR3: CASSSPGQISGNTIYF

J: TRBJ1-6
size: .
D: TRBD1
V: TRBV4-1
DNA: TGCGCCAGCAGCCAAGATGGGACAGGGGGCAATTCACCCCTCCACTTT
CDR3: CASSQDGTGGNSPLHF

J: TRBJ2-1
size: .
D: TRBD1
V: TRBV7-3
DNA: TGTGCCAGCAGCGCAACGGGACAGGGTTCCCATGAGCAGTTCTTC
CDR3: CASSATGQGSHEQFF

J: TRBJ2-5
size: .
D: .
V: TRBV10-3
DNA: TGTGCCATCAGTGACTGGGACCGGACAGAAGAGACCCAGTACTTC
CDR3: CAISDWDRTEETQYF

J: TRBJ2-2
size: .
D: TRBD1
V: TRBV6-5
DNA: TGTGCCAGCAGGCCGGGACAGTCGAACACCGGGGAGCTGTTTTTT
CDR3: CASRPGQSNTGELFF

J: TRBJ2-7
size: .
D: TRBD1
V: TRBV5-1
DNA: TGCGCCAGCAGGGTACGGCCCGGGACAGGGTCCTACGAGCAGTACTTC
CDR3: CASRVRPGTGSYEQYF

J: TRBJ2-1
size: .
D: .
V: TRBV7-6
DNA: TGTGCCAGCAGTCCTGACCGGGGGGCCGTCGGAGATGAGCAGTTCTTC
CDR3: CASSPDRGAVGDEQFF

J: TRBJ1-1
size: once
D: .
V: TRBV23-1
DNA: TGCGCCAGCAGTCAATCGATGTGCCAGGGTAAAGCTTTCTTT
CDR3: CASSQSMCQGKAFF

J: TRBJ1-3
size: .
D: TRBD1
V: TRBV19
DNA: TGTGCCAGTACGGGGGACAGGGGTCCCACTGGAAACACCATATATTTT
CDR3: CASTGDRGPTGNTIYF

J: TRBJ1-1
size: .
D: TRBD1
V: TRBV10-3
DNA: TGTGCCACCGGGACAGGGGGCACTGAAGCTTTCTTT
CDR3: CATGTGGTEAFF

J: TRBJ2-5
size: once
D: TRBD2
V: TRBV11-2
DNA: TGTGCCAGCAGCTTATGGGGGTTAGCGGGGACCCAAGAGACCCAGTACTTC
CDR3: CASSLWGLAGTQETQYF

J: TRBJ2-7
size: .
D: TRBD1
V: TRBV5-6
DNA: TGTGCCAGCAGCCCTAGGACAGGGGGCCTCGAGCAGTACTTC
CDR3: CASSPRTGGLEQYF

J: TRBJ2-3
size: once
D: TRBD2
V: TRBV18
DNA: TGTGCCAGCTCACCACCTCTAGCGGGAAAGGGGGATACGCAGTATTTT
CDR3: CASSPPLAGKGDTQYF

J: TRBJ2-3
size: .
D: TRBD2
V: TRBV6-5
DNA: TGTGCCAGCAGTTACGTTAGCGGGGGGGGCACAGATACGCAGTATTTT
CDR3: CASSYVSGGGTDTQYF

J: TRBJ2-3
size: .
D: .
V: TRBV6-5
DNA: TGTGCCAGCAGTCTGCCGGGCACAGATACGCAGTATTTT
CDR3: CASSLPGTDTQYF

J: TRBJ2-5
size: .
D: .
V: TRBV5-6
DNA: TGTGCCAGCAGCGAAAGGACCCAAAGGGAGGCCCAGTACTTC
CDR3: CASSERTQREAQYF

J: TRBJ2-4
size: .
D: .
V: TRBV2
DNA: TGTGCCAGCAGTATCGGGGACATTCAGTACTTC
CDR3: CASSIGDIQYF

J: TRBJ2-1
size: once
D: .
V: TRBV5-1
DNA: TGCGCCAGCAGCTTTCAGGGTGAGGATGAGCAGTTCTTC
CDR3: CASSFQGEDEQFF

J: TRBJ2-7
size: .
D: .
V: TRBV7-9
DNA: TGTGCCAGCAGCTCCACAGCCTACGAGCAGTATTTC
CDR3: CASSSTAYEQYF

J: TRBJ2-3
size: once
D: TRBD2
V: TRBV19
DNA: TGTGCCAGTAGTATAGCCACTAGCGCTACGCAGTATTTT
CDR3: CASSIATSATQYF

J: TRBJ2-2
size: .
D: TRBD1
V: TRBV10-3
DNA: TGTGCCATCAGTGGGGGGGGACAGGGGCTATCTACGAACACCGGGGAGCTGTTTTTT
CDR3: CAISGGGQGLSTNTGELFF

J: TRBJ2-2
size: .
D: .
V: TRBV6-5
DNA: TGTGCCAGCAGTTACTCGAAAGGAGGGGCCGGGGAGCTGTTTTTT
CDR3: CASSYSKGGAGELFF

J: TRBJ1-1
size: .
D: .
V: TRBV5-4
DNA: TGTGCCAGCAGGAGGGACACCCTGAACACTGAAGCTTTCTTT
CDR3: CASRRDTLNTEAFF

J: TRBJ1-5
size: .
D: .
V: TRBV19
DNA: TGTGCCAGTAGGGTTGACTCTTATAGCAATCAGCCCCAGCATTTT
CDR3: CASRVDSYSNQPQHF